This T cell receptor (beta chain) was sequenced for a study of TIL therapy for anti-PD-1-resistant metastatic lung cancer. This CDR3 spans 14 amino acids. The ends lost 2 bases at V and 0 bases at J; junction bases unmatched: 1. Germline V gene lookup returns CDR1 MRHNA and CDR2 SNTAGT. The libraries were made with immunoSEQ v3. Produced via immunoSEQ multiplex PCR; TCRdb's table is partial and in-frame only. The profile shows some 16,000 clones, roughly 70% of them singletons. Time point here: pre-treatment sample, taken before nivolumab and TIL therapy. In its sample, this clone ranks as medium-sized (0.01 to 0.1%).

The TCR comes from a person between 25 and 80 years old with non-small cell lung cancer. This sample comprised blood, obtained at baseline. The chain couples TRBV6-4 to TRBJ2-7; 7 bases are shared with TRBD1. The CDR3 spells CASSDGDSSYEQYF. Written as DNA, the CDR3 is TGTGCCAGCAGTGACGGGGACAGCTCCTACGAGCAGTACTTC.